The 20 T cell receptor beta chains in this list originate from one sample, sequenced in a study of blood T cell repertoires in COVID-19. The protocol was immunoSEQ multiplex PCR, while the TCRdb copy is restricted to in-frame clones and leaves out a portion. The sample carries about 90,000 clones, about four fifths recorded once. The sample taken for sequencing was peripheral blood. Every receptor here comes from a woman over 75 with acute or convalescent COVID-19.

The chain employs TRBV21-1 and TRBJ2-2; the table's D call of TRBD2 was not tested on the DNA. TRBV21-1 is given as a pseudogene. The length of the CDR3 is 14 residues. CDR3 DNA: TGTGCCAGCAGCATTGGCAGGAGGGGCGGGGAGCTGTTTTTT. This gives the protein CASSIGRRGGELFF.

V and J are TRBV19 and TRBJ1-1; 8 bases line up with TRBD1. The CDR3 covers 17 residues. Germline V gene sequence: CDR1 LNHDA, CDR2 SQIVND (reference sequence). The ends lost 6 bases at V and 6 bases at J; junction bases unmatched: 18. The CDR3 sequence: CASRVGADQGALSEAFF. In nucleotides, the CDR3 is TGTGCCAGTAGGGTCGGGGCCGATCAGGGGGCTCTCTCTGAAGCTTTCTTT.

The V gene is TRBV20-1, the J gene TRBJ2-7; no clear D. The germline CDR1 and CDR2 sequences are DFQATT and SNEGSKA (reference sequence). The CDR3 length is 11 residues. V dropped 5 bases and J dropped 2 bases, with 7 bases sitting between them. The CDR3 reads CSAFVAYEQYF. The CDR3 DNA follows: TGCAGTGCTTTTGTAGCCTACGAGCAGTACTTC.

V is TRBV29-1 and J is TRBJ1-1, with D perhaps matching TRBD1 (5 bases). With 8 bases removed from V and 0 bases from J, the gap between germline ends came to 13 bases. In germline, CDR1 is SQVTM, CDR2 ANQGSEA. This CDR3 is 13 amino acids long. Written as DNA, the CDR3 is TGCAGCCCCCTCCCGGACATGAACACTGAAGCTTTCTTT. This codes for CSPLPDMNTEAFF.

CDR3: CATSDLEDGYTF. Here the CDR3 DNA reads TGTGCCACCAGTGATTTGGAGGATGGCTACACCTTC. V and J are TRBV24-1 and TRBJ1-2, with D unresolved. The CDR3 is 12 amino acids. Trimming removed 0 bases from V and 6 bases from J, with 4 bases in between. Germline CDR1 is KGHDR and CDR2 is SFDVKD.

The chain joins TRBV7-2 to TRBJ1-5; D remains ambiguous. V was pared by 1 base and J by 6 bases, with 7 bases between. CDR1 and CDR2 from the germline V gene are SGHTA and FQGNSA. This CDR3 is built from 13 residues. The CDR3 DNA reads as TGTGCCAGCAGCTTAGATTGGAGTCAGCCCCAGCATTTT. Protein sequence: CASSLDWSQPQHF.

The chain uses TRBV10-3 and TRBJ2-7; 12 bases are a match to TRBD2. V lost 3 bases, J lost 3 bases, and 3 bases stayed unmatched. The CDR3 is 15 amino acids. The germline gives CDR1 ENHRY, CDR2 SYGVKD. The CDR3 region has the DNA TGTGCCATCAGTGATTTGACTAGCGGGGGCTACGAGCAGTACTTC. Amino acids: CAISDLTSGGYEQYF.

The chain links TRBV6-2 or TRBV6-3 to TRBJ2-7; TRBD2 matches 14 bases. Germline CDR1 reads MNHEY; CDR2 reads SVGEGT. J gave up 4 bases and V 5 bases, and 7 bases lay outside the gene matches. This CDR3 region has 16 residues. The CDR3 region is CASSPGGTSGSYEQYF. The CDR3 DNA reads TGTGCCAGCAGTCCCGGGGGGACTAGCGGGAGTTACGAGCAGTACTTC.

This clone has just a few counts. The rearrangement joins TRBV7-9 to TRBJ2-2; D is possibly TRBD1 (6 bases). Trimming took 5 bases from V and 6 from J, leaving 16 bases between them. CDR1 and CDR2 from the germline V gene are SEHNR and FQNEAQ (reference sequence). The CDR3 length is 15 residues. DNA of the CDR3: TGTGCCAGCAGCCCTACAGGGTTGGGAGCCGGGGAGCTGTTTTTT. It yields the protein CASSPTGLGAGELFF.

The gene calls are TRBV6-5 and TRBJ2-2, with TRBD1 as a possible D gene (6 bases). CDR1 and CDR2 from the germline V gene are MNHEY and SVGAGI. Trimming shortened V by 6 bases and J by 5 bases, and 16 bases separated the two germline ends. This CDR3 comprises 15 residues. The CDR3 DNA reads TGTGCCAGCAGAACTTTTCAGGGGTCTACCGGGGAGCTGTTTTTT. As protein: CASRTFQGSTGELFF.

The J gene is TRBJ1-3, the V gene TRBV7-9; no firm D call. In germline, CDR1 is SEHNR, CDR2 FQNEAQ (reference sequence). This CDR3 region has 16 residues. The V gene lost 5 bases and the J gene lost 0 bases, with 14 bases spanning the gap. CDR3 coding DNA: TGTGCCAGCAGCGTGCGACGGACTAGCTCTGGAAACACCATATATTTT. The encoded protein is CASSVRRTSSGNTIYF.

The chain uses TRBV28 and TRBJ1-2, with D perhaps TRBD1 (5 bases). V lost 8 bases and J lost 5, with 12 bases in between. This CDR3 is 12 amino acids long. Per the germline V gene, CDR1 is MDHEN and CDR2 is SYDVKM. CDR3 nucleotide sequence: TGTGCCAGCGCAGGACAAACGTATGGCTACACCTTC. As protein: CASAGQTYGYTF.

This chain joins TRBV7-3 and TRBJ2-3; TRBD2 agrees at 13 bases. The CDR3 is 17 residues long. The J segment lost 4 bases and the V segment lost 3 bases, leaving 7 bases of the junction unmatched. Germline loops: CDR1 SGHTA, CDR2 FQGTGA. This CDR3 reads CASSFAPLAGGPDTQYF. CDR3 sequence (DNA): TGTGCCAGCAGCTTCGCACCACTAGCGGGAGGGCCAGATACGCAGTATTTT.

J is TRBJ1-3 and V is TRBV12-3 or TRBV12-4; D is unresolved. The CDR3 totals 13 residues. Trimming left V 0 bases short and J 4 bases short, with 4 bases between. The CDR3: CASSLALGNTIYF. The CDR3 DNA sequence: TGTGCCAGCAGTTTAGCGCTAGGAAACACCATATATTTT.

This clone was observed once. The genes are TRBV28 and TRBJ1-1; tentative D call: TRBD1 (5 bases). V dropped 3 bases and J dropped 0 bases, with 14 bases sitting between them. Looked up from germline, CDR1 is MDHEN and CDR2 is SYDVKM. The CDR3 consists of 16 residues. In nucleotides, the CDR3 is TGTGCCAGCAGTTTCAGTCTACGACAGATGAACACTGAAGCTTTCTTT. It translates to CASSFSLRQMNTEAFF.

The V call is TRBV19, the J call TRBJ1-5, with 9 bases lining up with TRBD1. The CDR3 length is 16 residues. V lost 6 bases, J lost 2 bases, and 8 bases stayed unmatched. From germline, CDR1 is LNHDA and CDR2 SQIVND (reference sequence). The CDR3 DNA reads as TGTGCCAGTAGGAAGGACAGGGGTGGGGGCAATCAGCCCCAGCATTTT. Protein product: CASRKDRGGGNQPQHF.

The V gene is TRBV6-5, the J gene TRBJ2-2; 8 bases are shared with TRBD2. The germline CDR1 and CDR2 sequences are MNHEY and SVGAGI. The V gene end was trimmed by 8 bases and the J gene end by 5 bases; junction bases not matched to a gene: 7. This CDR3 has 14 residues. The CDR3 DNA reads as TGTGCCAGCGATCCCGGGACTAGGACCGGGGAGCTGTTTTTT. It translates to CASDPGTRTGELFF.

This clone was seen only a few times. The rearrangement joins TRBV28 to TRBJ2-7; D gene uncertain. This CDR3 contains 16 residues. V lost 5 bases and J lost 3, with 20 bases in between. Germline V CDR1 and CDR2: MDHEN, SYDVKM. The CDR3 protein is CASSSSTGRSLYEQYF. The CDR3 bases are TGTGCCAGCAGTAGCAGCACTGGCAGGTCTCTCTACGAGCAGTACTTC. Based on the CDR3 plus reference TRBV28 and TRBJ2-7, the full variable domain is DVKVTQSSRYLVKRTGEKVFLECVQDMDHENMFWYRQDPGLGLRLIYFSYDVKMKEKGDIPEGYSVSREKKERFSLILESASTNQTSMYLCASSSSTGRSLYEQYFGPGTRLTVT.

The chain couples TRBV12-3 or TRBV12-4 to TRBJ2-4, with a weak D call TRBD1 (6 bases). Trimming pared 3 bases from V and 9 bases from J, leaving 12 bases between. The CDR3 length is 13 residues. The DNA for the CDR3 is TGTGCCAGCAGTTTCACAACAGGGAGCATTCAGTACTTC. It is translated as CASSFTTGSIQYF.

The CDR3 sequence is CASSLGGFLDTQYF. DNA of the CDR3: TGTGCCAGCAGCTTAGGAGGGTTTCTAGATACGCAGTATTTT. V usage is TRBV7-3 and J usage is TRBJ2-3, with D possibly TRBD2 on 6 matching bases. V was cut by 2 bases and J by 5 bases, with 11 bases left in between. Germline CDR1 and CDR2: SGHTA and FQGTGA. The CDR3 has 14 residues.